The clone carrying this TCR beta chain was detected only once. With a much larger clone just one base away, this may be a read error. The authors amplified TCR beta CDR3 regions from RNA transcripts. HTBI-primed first-round RT-PCR preceded second-round multiplex PCR. TCRdb recomputed calls from the multiplex PCR reads with MiXCR, one row per CDR3 protein. The data show about 500,000 distinct CDR3 sequences, 39% seen once. This sample stems from a study of Graves' ophthalmopathy and Graves' hyperthyroidism. This CDR3 comprises 17 residues. The germline V and J ends were trimmed by 2 bases and 0 bases, with 12 bases remaining between them. In germline, CDR1 is SGHRS, CDR2 YFSETQ. Clinical symptoms, serum thyroxine, TRAb, thyroid ultrasound and orbital computed tomography formed the basis of diagnosis.

The source material was peripheral blood or thyroid tissue (not recorded which). V usage is TRBV5-1 and J usage is TRBJ2-6, with D perhaps TRBD1 or TRBD2 (6 bases each). The source of this sequence is an adult man with Graves' hyperthyroidism. In nucleotides, the CDR3 is TGCGCCAGCAGCTTAGGCAGGGGAGGCTCTGGGGCCAACGTCCTGACTTTC. Its translation: CASSLGRGGSGANVLTF.